These 19 T cell receptor beta chains originate from one sample sequenced in a study of PD-L1 blockade in urothelial cancer. Profiling relied on immunoSEQ multiplex PCR, and the TCRdb table lists in-frame clones only, not all of them. The sample includes some 100,000 clones, roughly nine tenths of them seen just once. The sample here was PBMCs, taken around atezolizumab (anti-PD-L1) treatment. These receptor sequences come from a woman older than 75 with urothelial cancer.

CDR3 sequence: CASSPGTGLQPQHF. CDR3 coding DNA: TGTGCCAGCTCCCCCGGGACAGGGCTTCAGCCCCAGCATTTT. The rearrangement uses TRBV7-9 and TRBJ1-5; TRBD1 aligns across 9 bases. The CDR3 covers 14 residues. Germline CDR1 is SEHNR and CDR2 is FQNEAQ (reference sequence). The ends lost 8 bases at V and 6 bases at J; junction bases unmatched: 8. The whole variable domain, filled in from reference TRBV7-9 and TRBJ1-5, reads DTGVSQNPRHKITKRGQNVTFRCDPISEHNRLYWYRQTLGQGPEFLTYFQNEAQLEKSRLLSDRFSAERPKGSFSTLEIQRTEQGDSAMYLCASSPGTGLQPQHFGDGTRLSIL.

The chain has TRBV7-2 and TRBJ2-5, with D possibly being TRBD2 (6 bases). V lost 1 base to trimming and J lost 4 bases, with 10 bases between them. The germline V gene encodes CDR1 SGHTA and CDR2 FQGNSA. The CDR3 sequence is 14 residues long. The CDR3: CASSLDGRGETQYF. The CDR3 coding sequence is TGTGCCAGCAGCTTAGATGGGCGGGGAGAGACCCAGTACTTC.

The genes are TRBV2 and TRBJ2-3, with D maybe TRBD2 (5 bases). The germline V gene encodes CDR1 SNHLY and CDR2 FYNNEI. This CDR3 has 15 amino acids. Trimming shortened V by 2 bases and J by 0 bases, and 9 bases separated the two germline ends. The CDR3 nucleotides are TGTGCCAGCAGTGAACGGGAAACTAGCACAGATACGCAGTATTTT. The encoded protein is CASSERETSTDTQYF.

CDR3 nucleotides: TGTGCCAGCAGCTTTGTGAGAAACAATGAGCAGTTCTTC. Protein product: CASSFVRNNEQFF. The chain combines TRBV11-2 with TRBJ2-1; no firm D call. CDR3 length equals 13 residues. The V gene lost 3 bases and the J gene lost 5 bases, with 8 bases spanning the gap. From germline, CDR1 is SGHAT and CDR2 FQNNGV.

This clone appeared once. The V and J genes are TRBV18 and TRBJ1-2; unclear D gene. This CDR3 spans 15 amino acids. V gave up 1 base and J gave up 7 bases, with 16 bases separating them. Per germline, CDR1 KGHSH and CDR2 LQKENI. CDR3 bases: TGTGCCAGCTCACCACGTGGTTTTTCGGGTTTTGGCTACACCTTC. Protein sequence: CASSPRGFSGFGYTF.

V gene TRBV7-3 combines with J gene TRBJ2-1; 7 positions agree with TRBD1. Germline trimming cut 4 bases from V and 0 bases from J; bases unmatched to any gene: 3. The CDR3 is made up of 15 amino acids. The germline V gene encodes CDR1 SGHTA and CDR2 FQGTGA. CDR3: CASSSGTASYNEQFF. The CDR3 DNA reads TGTGCCAGCAGCTCGGGGACAGCCTCCTACAATGAGCAGTTCTTC.

This clone was recorded a few times. The CDR3 DNA sequence: TGTGCCAGCAGTGAGACGGCGGGGTTCCTCAACTATGGCTACACCTTC. It yields the protein CASSETAGFLNYGYTF. The chain has TRBV6-4 and TRBJ1-2; no clear D gene. Between the trimmed V and J ends, which lost 3 bases and 2 bases, there was a span of 16 bases. The CDR3 has 16 amino acids. Germline V gene sequence: CDR1 MRHNA, CDR2 SNTAGT.

This clone was detected a few times. This rearrangement joins TRBV12-5 to TRBJ1-1; D is ambiguous. From germline, CDR1 is LGHNT and CDR2 FRNRAP. The CDR3 consists of 14 residues. Trimming stripped 7 bases from V and 2 bases from J, with 14 bases between. The CDR3 nucleotides are TGTGCTAGTGCCCTCGGCGGGAGAAACACTGAAGCTTTCTTT. It specifies CASALGGRNTEAFF. Supplemented by reference TRBV12-5 and TRBJ1-1, the full variable domain reads DARVTQTPRHKVTEMGQEVTMRCQPILGHNTVFWYRQTMMQGLELLAYFRNRAPLDDSGMPKDRFSAEMPDATLATLKIQPSEPRDSAVYFCASALGGRNTEAFFGQGTRLTVV.

The rearrangement joins TRBV2 to TRBJ2-7; D is uncertain. Germline values: CDR1 SNHLY, CDR2 FYNNEI. This CDR3 spans 12 amino acids. Trimming removed 6 bases at V and 0 bases at J, with 6 bases between. The CDR3: CASRADSYEQYF. CDR3 in DNA: TGTGCCAGCAGGGCCGACTCCTACGAGCAGTACTTC.

The rearrangement joins TRBV28 to TRBJ2-1; 11 positions match TRBD2. The CDR3 consists of 15 residues. The germline V gene encodes CDR1 MDHEN and CDR2 SYDVKM. Trimming cost V 4 bases and J 7 bases; bases outside gene matches: 6. The CDR3 spells CASSSPSGRRNEQFF. DNA of the CDR3: TGTGCCAGCAGTTCTCCTAGCGGGAGGAGGAATGAGCAGTTCTTC.

V is TRBV11-2 and J is TRBJ2-1; possibly TRBD2 for D (6 bases). The germline V and J ends were trimmed by 5 bases and 0 bases, with 14 bases remaining between them. Germline assignment: CDR1 SGHAT and CDR2 FQNNGV. This CDR3 has 16 amino acids. CDR3 DNA sequence: TGTGCCAGCAGCCCCCTTACTAGCTACTCCTACAATGAGCAGTTCTTC. Encoded protein: CASSPLTSYSYNEQFF. Complete variable domain (other parts from reference TRBV11-2 and TRBJ2-1): EAGVAQSPRYKIIEKRQSVAFWCNPISGHATLYWYQQILGQGPKLLIQFQNNGVVDDSQLPKDRFSAERLKGVDSTLKIQPAKLEDSAVYLCASSPLTSYSYNEQFFGPGTRLTVL.

This clone showed up just once. The chain employs TRBV5-1 and TRBJ2-5, with 8 bases fitting TRBD1. Germline V gene data show CDR1 as SGHRS and CDR2 as YFSETQ. V gave up 4 bases and J gave up 4 bases; unmatched junction bases: 6. This CDR3 has 14 amino acids. The DNA for the CDR3 is TGCGCCAGCAGCACGGGACAGGCAGCAGAGACCCAGTACTTC. This encodes CASSTGQAAETQYF. The whole variable domain, filled in from reference TRBV5-1 and TRBJ2-5, reads KAGVTQTPRYLIKTRGQQVTLSCSPISGHRSVSWYQQTPGQGLQFLFEYFSETQRNKGNFPGRFSGRQFSNSRSEMNVSTLELGDSALYLCASSTGQAAETQYFGPGTRLLVL.

J is TRBJ2-2 and V is TRBV5-1; perhaps TRBD1 as D (6 bases). Germline values: CDR1 SGHRS, CDR2 YFSETQ. Trimming took off 1 base at V and 6 bases at J, with 13 bases between the two ends. The CDR3 is 15 amino acids. CDR3: CASSLRQGSAGELFF. The CDR3 DNA sequence: TGCGCCAGCAGCTTGAGGCAGGGGAGTGCCGGGGAGCTGTTTTTT. Combining the CDR3 with reference TRBV5-1 and TRBJ2-2 gives the whole variable domain KAGVTQTPRYLIKTRGQQVTLSCSPISGHRSVSWYQQTPGQGLQFLFEYFSETQRNKGNFPGRFSGRQFSNSRSEMNVSTLELGDSALYLCASSLRQGSAGELFFGEGSRLTVL.

The genes are TRBV7-9 and TRBJ1-5, with TRBD1 matching over 7 bases. This CDR3 region has 14 residues. From germline, CDR1 is SEHNR and CDR2 FQNEAQ (reference sequence). J lost 5 bases, V lost 3 bases, and 4 bases had no gene match. DNA of the CDR3: TGTGCCAGCAGCTTTGGCCAGGGGGATCAGCCCCAGCATTTT. This sequence encodes CASSFGQGDQPQHF.

The J gene is TRBJ1-3, the V gene TRBV6-6; D ambiguous. This CDR3 has 14 amino acids. Germline V lookup: CDR1 MNHNY, CDR2 SVGAGI (reference sequence). Trimming removed 4 bases at V and 7 bases at J, with 14 bases between. Here the CDR3 DNA reads TGTGCCAGCAGTTTGCCGTATCCCGGGAACACCATATATTTT. Translating it yields CASSLPYPGNTIYF.

This sequence joins TRBV2 and TRBJ1-5; D possibly corresponds to TRBD1 (5 bases). CDR3 length: 13 residues. The V gene lost 7 bases and the J gene lost 3 bases, with 10 bases spanning the gap. CDR1 is SNHLY, CDR2 FYNNEI, per germline. The CDR3 sequence: CASNRGNNQPQHF. Written as DNA, the CDR3 is TGTGCCAGCAATCGGGGGAACAATCAGCCCCAGCATTTT.

V usage is TRBV15 and J usage is TRBJ1-2; D ambiguous. The germline V and J ends were trimmed by 0 bases and 0 bases, with 23 bases remaining between them. This CDR3 is built from 20 residues. Per germline, CDR1 LNHNV and CDR2 YYDKDF (reference sequence). The CDR3 is CATSREFTVQLSRANYGYTF. In nucleotides, the CDR3 is TGTGCCACCAGCAGAGAATTCACAGTCCAGCTCTCCCGAGCTAACTATGGCTACACCTTC.

The V and J genes are TRBV27 and TRBJ2-2; the D is unclear. The germline V and J ends were trimmed by 5 bases and 5 bases, with 12 bases remaining between them. CDR1 is MNHEY and CDR2 is SMNVEV in the germline V gene (reference sequence). The CDR3 length is 14 residues. The CDR3 region has the DNA TGTGCCAGCAGTCAGAGGCGGCAGACCGGGGAGCTGTTTTTT. Amino acids: CASSQRRQTGELFF.

This chain links TRBV7-9 with TRBJ2-1, with 7 positions matching TRBD2. V lost 1 base and J lost 5; bases outside the gene matches: 8. The CDR3 covers 16 residues. Per germline, CDR1 SEHNR and CDR2 FQNEAQ (reference sequence). Here the CDR3 DNA reads TGTGCCAGCAGCTTAGGTGGGGCTAGCGGAGACAATGAGCAGTTCTTC. Its protein is CASSLGGASGDNEQFF.